The subject of this entry is one T cell receptor (beta chain). Per the authors' pipeline: Estimation of nucleated cell counts was performed using reference gene primer amplification. Profiling relied on immunoSEQ multiplex PCR, and the TCRdb table lists in-frame clones only, not all of them. V, J and clone size are taken as reported in that table, and D and trimming were inferred from the DNA itself. The sample comprises about 50,000 clones, 80% to 90% of which are singletons, and roughly 13% rests with the top ten. Germline CDR1 SQVTM, CDR2 ANQGSEA. The J segment lost 3 bases and the V segment lost 7 bases, leaving 5 bases of the junction unmatched. The CDR3 consists of 12 residues. This sample was taken from a study of blood T cell repertoires in COVID-19. Study details: COVID-19 samples from acute and convalescent phases originated in the United States, Italy and Spain. Sources were T cells, B-cell-depleted T cells, or PBMCs; the material itself was cDNA or gDNA.

V and J are TRBV29-1 and TRBJ1-2; TRBD1 matches 7 bases. The sequence derives from a human donor with active COVID-19. The donor label of this sample is uncertain. Sequencing was carried out using peripheral blood. CDR3 sequence reads: CSAPGQDYGYTF. The CDR3 DNA is TGCAGCGCCCCCGGACAGGACTATGGCTACACCTTC. Based on the CDR3 plus reference TRBV29-1 and TRBJ1-2, the full variable domain is SAVISQKPSRDICQRGTSLTIQCQVDSQVTMMFWYRQQPGQSLTLIATANQGSEATYESGFVIDKFPISRPNLTFSTLTVSNMSPEDSSIYLCSAPGQDYGYTFGSGTRLTVV.